These 9 T cell receptor beta chains share one sample of origin, sequenced in a study of sequential checkpoint blockade in melanoma. Clones were sequenced by immunoSEQ multiplex PCR, and TCRdb holds only the in-frame ones, with some missing. The sample carries some 19,000 clones, over 70% recorded once. Treatment described: randomized to nivolumab then ipilimumab (arm A) or the reverse (arm B). Source: CD8+ T cells sorted from blood (inferred from file names), taken from a patient given nivolumab and ipilimumab in sequence. The receptors derive from a human donor with melanoma.

In its sample, this clone was seen a few times. This sequence joins TRBV29-1 and TRBJ2-5, with D hard to call. This CDR3 comprises 12 residues. The V end lost 2 bases, the J end lost 5 bases, and 9 bases lay between the germline ends. Germline-derived CDR1 and CDR2 are SQVTM and ANQGSEA. CDR3 region: CSVEMFQETQYF. The DNA of the CDR3 is TGCAGCGTTGAAATGTTTCAGGAGACCCAGTACTTC.

This chain uses TRBV5-8 with TRBJ1-2; 7 nucleotides line up with TRBD1. This CDR3 spans 15 amino acids. Per the germline V gene, CDR1 is SGHTS and CDR2 is YDEGEE. Trimming cost V 0 bases and J 4 bases; bases outside gene matches: 6. The CDR3 coding sequence is TGTGCCAGCAGCTTGGCCGGGACAGAGCTCTATGGCTACACCTTC. Translated: CASSLAGTELYGYTF.

The V call is TRBV10-3, the J call TRBJ2-7; 7 nucleotides agree with TRBD1. The junction had 7 bases not matched to a gene; V was cut back by 10 bases and J by 1 base. Looked up from germline, CDR1 is ENHRY and CDR2 is SYGVKD. The CDR3 extends over 13 amino acids. The chain's CDR3 is CATRDSSSYEQYF. The CDR3 DNA is TGTGCCACCAGGGACAGCTCGTCCTACGAGCAGTACTTC.

The chain uses TRBV5-4 and TRBJ2-3; 7 nucleotides line up with TRBD2. With V trimmed by 4 bases and J by 0 bases, 5 bases remained unmatched. The CDR3 is 15 amino acids. The germline gives CDR1 SGHNT, CDR2 YYREEE (reference sequence). The CDR3 loop is CASSGGVSSTDTQYF. CDR3 nucleotide sequence: TGTGCCAGCAGCGGGGGGGTATCAAGCACAGATACGCAGTATTTT.

With regard to this clone: Sequence at one end of the junction differs from germline and may be a read error. This same CDR3 is encoded by further DNA sequences in the sample. This sequence joins TRBV28 and TRBJ1-5; the match to TRBD1 covers 7 bases. Germline CDR1 MDHEN, CDR2 SYDVKM. CDR3 length: 13 residues. As DNA, the CDR3 is TGTGCCAGCAGTCCTTCAGGGGGTCAGCCCCAACATTTT. Encoded protein: CASSPSGGQPQHF. The variable domain in full, with the rest retrieved from reference TRBV28 and TRBJ1-5, is DVKVTQSSRYLVKRTGEKVFLECVQDMDHENMFWYRQDPGLGLRLIYFSYDVKMKEKGDIPEGYSVSREKKERFSLILESASTNQTSMYLCASSPSGGQPQHFGDGTRLSIL.

The J gene is TRBJ2-3, the V gene TRBV2; the D gene is possibly TRBD2 (5 bases). Germline V CDR1 and CDR2: SNHLY, FYNNEI. This CDR3 region has 18 residues. V lost 0 bases and J 2 bases, leaving 18 bases between the germline ends. DNA for the CDR3: TGTGCCAGCAGTGAAGCGCTTCTTGGGGAGTTAGCCACAGATACGCAGTATTTT. Translated, it gives CASSEALLGELATDTQYF.

The chain uses TRBV30 and TRBJ1-1; a weak D match, TRBD1 (5 bases). Germline values: CDR1 GTSNPN, CDR2 SVGIG (reference sequence). The CDR3 extends over 13 amino acids. With 2 bases removed from V and 7 bases from J, the gap between germline ends came to 14 bases. CDR3 nucleotide sequence: TGTGCCTGGAGTTATCAGGGTGATCGTGAAGCTTTCTTT. It yields the protein CAWSYQGDREAFF.

The CDR3 region has the DNA TGTGCCAGCAGTTGGAGCGGGGCTAATGAGCAGTTCTTC. This codes for CASSWSGANEQFF. The chain joins TRBV28 to TRBJ2-1, with 7 bases matching TRBD2. V was clipped by 4 bases and J by 7 bases; unmatched bases: 4. This CDR3 is 13 amino acids long. The germline CDR1 and CDR2 sequences are MDHEN and SYDVKM.

Of note for this clone: Germline and junction disagree at one end, which may indicate a read error. The chain uses TRBV15 and TRBJ1-1; D not certain. This CDR3 has 14 amino acids. The germline V gene has CDR1 LNHNV and CDR2 YYDKDF (reference sequence). The CDR3 region has the DNA TGTGCCACCAGCAGAGTTTCTCAGAAGACTGGAGCTTTCTTT. It yields the protein CATSRVSQKTGAFF. Full variable domain (remainder filled in from reference TRBV15 and TRBJ1-1): DAMVIQNPRYQVTQFGKPVTLSCSQTLNHNVMYWYQQKSSQAPKLLFHYYDKDFNNEADTPDNFQSRRPNTSFCFLDIRSPGLGDTAMYLCATSRVSQKTGAFFGQGTRLTVV.